This T cell receptor beta chain is from a study of cytomegalovirus exposure and HLA in healthy donors. Study information: The same platform used for the approximately 700 first-cohort repertoires was also used for the approximately 120 validation repertoires, as a later analysis reported. Study findings and constraints: Most TCRs appeared rarely, but some public TCRs recurred in many donors. Using the classifier, cytomegalovirus status was reportedly diagnosed with high specificity and sensitivity.

Concerning this clone itself: No antigen is known for it.

The CDR3 is 16 residues long. With 8 bases clipped from V and 0 bases from J, the junction kept 10 bases outside the gene matches. Germline V CDR1 and CDR2: SGHVS, FQNEAQ. TCRdb keeps only in-frame clones here, not all; method: immunoSEQ multiplex PCR. Seen here are more than 110,000 clones, roughly 88% observed once, and the top ten hold 7.9%. Sequenced input: PBMCs. V gene TRBV7-8 combines with J gene TRBJ2-1; 7 bases fit TRBD2. The origin of this receptor is a woman younger than 35 in good health and CMV-seropositive. The CDR3 nucleotides read TGTGCCAGCGGATCCCTAGCGGCCAGCTCCTACAATGAGCAGTTCTTC. Translation: CASGSLAASSYNEQFF.